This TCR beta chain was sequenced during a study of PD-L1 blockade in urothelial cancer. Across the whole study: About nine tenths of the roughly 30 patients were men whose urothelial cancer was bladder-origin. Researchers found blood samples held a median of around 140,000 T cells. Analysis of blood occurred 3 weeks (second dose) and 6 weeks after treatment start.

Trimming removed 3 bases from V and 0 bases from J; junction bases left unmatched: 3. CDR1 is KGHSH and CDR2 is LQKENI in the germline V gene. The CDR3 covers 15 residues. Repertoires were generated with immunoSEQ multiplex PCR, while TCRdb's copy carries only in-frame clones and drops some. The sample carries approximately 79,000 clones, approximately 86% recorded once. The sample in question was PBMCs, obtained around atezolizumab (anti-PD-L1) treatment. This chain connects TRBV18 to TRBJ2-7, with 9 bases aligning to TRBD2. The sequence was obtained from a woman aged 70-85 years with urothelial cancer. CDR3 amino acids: CASSPLAGNSYEQYF. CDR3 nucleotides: TGTGCCAGCTCACCGCTAGCGGGGAACTCCTACGAGCAGTACTTC. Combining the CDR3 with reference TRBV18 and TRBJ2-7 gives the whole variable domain NAGVMQNPRHLVRRRGQEARLRCSPMKGHSHVYWYRQLPEEGLKFMVYLQKENIIDESGMPKERFSAEFPKEGPSILRIQQVVRGDSAAYFCASSPLAGNSYEQYFGPGTRLTVT.